The clone carrying this T cell receptor beta chain was detected only a few times. Its antigen is as yet unknown. CDR1 and CDR2 (germline): MGHRA, YSYEKL. This CDR3 has 14 residues. The V and J ends lost 3 bases and 5 bases, in that order; junction bases with no gene match: 4. The sample belongs to a study of T cell repertoires in cytomegalovirus infection. TCRdb independently ran MiXCR on the reads; one entry per CDR3 protein. Here the sample spans approximately 990,000 distinct CDR3 sequences, 25% to 40% being singletons. The material was cultured CD8+ T cells from PBMCs, obtained from culture after CMV antigen stimulation. This clonotype was obtained from a human donor in good health (CMV status not recorded). Some clones in this sample may be carry-over from other donors' samples. This rearrangement joins TRBV4-1 to TRBJ1-1, with TRBD1 matching over 9 bases. CDR3 in amino acids: CASSHGQGFTEAFF. The CDR3 nucleotides read TGCGCCAGCAGCCACGGACAGGGGTTTACTGAAGCTTTCTTT.